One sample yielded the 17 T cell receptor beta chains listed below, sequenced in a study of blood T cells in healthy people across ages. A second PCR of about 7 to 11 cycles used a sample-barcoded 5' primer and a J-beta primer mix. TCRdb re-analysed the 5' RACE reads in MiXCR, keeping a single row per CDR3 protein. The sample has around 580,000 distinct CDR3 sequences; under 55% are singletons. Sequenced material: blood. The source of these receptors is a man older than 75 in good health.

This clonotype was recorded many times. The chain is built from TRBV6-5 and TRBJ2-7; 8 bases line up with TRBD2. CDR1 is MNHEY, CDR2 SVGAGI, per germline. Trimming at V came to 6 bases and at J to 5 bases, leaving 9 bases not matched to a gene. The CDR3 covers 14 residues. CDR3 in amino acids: CASRTPTSVNEQYF. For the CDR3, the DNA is TGTGCCAGCAGGACCCCGACTAGCGTGAACGAGCAGTACTTC.

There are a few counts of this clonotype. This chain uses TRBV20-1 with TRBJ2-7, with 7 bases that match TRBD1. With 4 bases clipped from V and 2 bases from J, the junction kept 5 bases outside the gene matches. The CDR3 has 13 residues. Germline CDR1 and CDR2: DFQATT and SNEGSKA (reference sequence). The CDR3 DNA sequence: TGCAGTGCTACGGGCCAGGGGGCCTACGAGCAGTACTTC. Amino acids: CSATGQGAYEQYF.

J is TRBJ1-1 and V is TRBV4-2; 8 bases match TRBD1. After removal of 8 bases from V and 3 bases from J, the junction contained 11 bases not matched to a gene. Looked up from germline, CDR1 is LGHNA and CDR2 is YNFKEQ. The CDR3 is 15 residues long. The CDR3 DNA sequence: TGTGCCAGCGGAGCCACGGGGACAGGATACACTGAAGCTTTCTTT. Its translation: CASGATGTGYTEAFF.

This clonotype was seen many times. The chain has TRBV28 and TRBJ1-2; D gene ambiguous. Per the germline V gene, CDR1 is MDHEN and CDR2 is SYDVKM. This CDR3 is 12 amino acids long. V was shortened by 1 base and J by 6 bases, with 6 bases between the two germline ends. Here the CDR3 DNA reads TGTGCCAGCAGTTTATTACTCGATGGCTACACCTTC. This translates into CASSLLLDGYTF.

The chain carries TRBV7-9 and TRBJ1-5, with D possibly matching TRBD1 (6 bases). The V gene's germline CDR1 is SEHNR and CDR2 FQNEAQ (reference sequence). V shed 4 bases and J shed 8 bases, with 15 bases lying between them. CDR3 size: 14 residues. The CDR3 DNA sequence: TGTGCCAGCAGCTCTCCGGGACACCGCGAGCCCCAGCATTTT. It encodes CASSSPGHREPQHF.

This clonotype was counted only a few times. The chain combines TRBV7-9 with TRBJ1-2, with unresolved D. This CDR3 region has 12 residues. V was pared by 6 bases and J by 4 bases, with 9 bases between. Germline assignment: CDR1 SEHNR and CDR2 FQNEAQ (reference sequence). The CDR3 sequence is CASSLEFYGYTF. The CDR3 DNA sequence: TGTGCCAGCAGTCTCGAATTCTATGGCTACACCTTC.

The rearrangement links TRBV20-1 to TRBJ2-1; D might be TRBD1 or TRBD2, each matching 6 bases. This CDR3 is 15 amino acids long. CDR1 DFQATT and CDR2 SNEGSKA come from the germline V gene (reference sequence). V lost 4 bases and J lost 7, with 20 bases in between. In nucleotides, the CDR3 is TGCAGTGCTAATCCTCGGGGGCTTCGGGAAAATGAGCAGTTCTTC. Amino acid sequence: CSANPRGLRENEQFF.

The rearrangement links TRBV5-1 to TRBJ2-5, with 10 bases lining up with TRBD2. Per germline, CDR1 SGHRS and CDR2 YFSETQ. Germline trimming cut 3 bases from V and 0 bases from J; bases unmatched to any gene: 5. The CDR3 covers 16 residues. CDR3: CASSYHSGGHQETQYF. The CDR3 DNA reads TGCGCCAGCAGCTACCATAGCGGGGGGCACCAAGAGACCCAGTACTTC.

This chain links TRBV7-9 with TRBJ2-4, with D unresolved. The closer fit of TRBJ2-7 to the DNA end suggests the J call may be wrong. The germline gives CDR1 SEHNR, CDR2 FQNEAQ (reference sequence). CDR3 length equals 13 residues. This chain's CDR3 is CASSLVRESEQYF. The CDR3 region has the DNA TGTGCCAGCAGCTTGGTAAGGGAATCCGAGCAGTACTTC.

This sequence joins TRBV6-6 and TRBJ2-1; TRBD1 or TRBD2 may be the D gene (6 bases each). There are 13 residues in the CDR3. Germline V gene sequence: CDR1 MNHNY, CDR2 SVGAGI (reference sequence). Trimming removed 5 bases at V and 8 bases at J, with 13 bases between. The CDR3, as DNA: TGTGCCAGCAGTGATTCAGGGGAGGATGAGCAGTTCTTC. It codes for CASSDSGEDEQFF.

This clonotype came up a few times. In DNA, the CDR3 is TGTGCCACCCGGGGAAGGCTGAACACTGAAGCTTTCTTT. Translated, it gives CATRGRLNTEAFF. This chain joins TRBV6-5 and TRBJ1-1; D gene unclear. The CDR3 extends over 13 amino acids. With 10 bases removed from V and 0 bases from J, the gap between germline ends came to 12 bases. The V gene's germline CDR1 is MNHEY and CDR2 SVGAGI.

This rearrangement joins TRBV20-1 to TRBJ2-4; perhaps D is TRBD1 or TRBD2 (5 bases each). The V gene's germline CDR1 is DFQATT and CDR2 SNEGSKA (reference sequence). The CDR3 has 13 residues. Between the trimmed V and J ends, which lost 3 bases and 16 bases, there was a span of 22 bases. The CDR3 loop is CSARGTSNYEHYF. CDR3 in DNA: TGCAGTGCTAGGGGGACGTCAAACTACGAGCATTACTTC.

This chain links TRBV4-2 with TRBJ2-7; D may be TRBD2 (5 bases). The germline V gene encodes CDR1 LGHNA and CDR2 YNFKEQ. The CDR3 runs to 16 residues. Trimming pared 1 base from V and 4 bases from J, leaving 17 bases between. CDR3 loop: CASSQANGLTGYEQYF. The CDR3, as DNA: TGTGCCAGCAGCCAAGCAAACGGGCTAACGGGATACGAGCAGTACTTC.

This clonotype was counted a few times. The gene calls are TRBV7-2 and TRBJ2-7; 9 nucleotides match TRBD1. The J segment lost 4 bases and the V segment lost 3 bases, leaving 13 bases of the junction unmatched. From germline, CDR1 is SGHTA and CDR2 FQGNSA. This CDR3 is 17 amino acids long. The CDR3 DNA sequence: TGTGCCAGCAGCTTCCTCCCACCGGGACAGGGATTTTACGAGCAGTACTTC. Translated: CASSFLPPGQGFYEQYF.

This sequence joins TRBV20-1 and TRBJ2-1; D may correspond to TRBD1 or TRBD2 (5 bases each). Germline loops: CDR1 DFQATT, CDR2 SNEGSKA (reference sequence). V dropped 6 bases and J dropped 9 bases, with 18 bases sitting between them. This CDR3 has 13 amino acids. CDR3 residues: CSAPGTGGGEQFF. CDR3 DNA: TGCAGTGCCCCCGGGACCGGCGGTGGTGAGCAGTTCTTC.

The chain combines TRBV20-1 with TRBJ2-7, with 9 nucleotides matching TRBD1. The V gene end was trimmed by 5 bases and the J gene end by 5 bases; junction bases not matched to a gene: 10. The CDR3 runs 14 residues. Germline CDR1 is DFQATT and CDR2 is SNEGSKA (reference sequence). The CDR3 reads CSAQSAGQGHEQYF. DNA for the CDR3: TGCAGTGCTCAGAGCGCGGGACAGGGCCACGAGCAGTACTTC.

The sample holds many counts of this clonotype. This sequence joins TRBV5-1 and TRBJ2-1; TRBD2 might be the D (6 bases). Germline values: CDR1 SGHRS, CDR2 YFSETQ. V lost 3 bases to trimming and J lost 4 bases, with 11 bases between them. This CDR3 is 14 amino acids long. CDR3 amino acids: CASSSGSGYNEQFF. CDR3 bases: TGCGCCAGCAGCTCCGGGAGCGGATACAATGAGCAGTTCTTC. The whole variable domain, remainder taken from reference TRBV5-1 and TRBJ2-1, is KAGVTQTPRYLIKTRGQQVTLSCSPISGHRSVSWYQQTPGQGLQFLFEYFSETQRNKGNFPGRFSGRQFSNSRSEMNVSTLELGDSALYLCASSSGSGYNEQFFGPGTRLTVL.